Listed below are T cell receptor beta chains from one sample, sequenced in a study of technical replicates of blood from several donors. The table came from immunoSEQ multiplex PCR; TCRdb's copy has only in-frame clones and leaves some out. The data contain about 70,000 clones, about 94% of them seen just once; the ten biggest clones take up 0.3% to 0.5%. Sequencing was done on a sample of T cells isolated from PBMCs. The receptors here all came from a human donor in good health. Each CDR3 is given with its conserved first and last residue. The order of the fields is V gene, clone size, D gene, J gene, CDR3 protein, CDR3 DNA. The D gene is left open where the match is weak. The size of a clone is reported for some rows only, either as once, few or many, or as a class for expanded clones.

v_gene: TRBV19
abundance: .
d_gene: .
j_gene: TRBJ1-2
CDR3aa: CASSTAFQGADYGYTF
CDR3nt: TGTGCCAGTAGTACGGCCTTTCAGGGTGCCGACTATGGCTACACCTTC

v_gene: TRBV19
abundance: .
d_gene: .
j_gene: TRBJ2-7
CDR3aa: CASRQETSHYEQYF
CDR3nt: TGTGCCAGTAGACAGGAGACTTCCCACTACGAGCAGTACTTC

v_gene: TRBV11-2
abundance: .
d_gene: .
j_gene: TRBJ2-1
CDR3aa: CASSLEREALSYNEQFF
CDR3nt: TGTGCCAGCAGCTTAGAGAGGGAGGCTTTATCCTACAATGAGCAGTTCTTC

v_gene: TRBV7-9
abundance: .
d_gene: .
j_gene: TRBJ1-2
CDR3aa: CASSLQSNYGYTF
CDR3nt: TGTGCCAGCAGTTTGCAGTCGAACTATGGCTACACCTTC

v_gene: TRBV19
abundance: .
d_gene: TRBD1
j_gene: TRBJ1-1
CDR3aa: CASSIGQGGTEAFF
CDR3nt: TGTGCCAGTAGTATAGGACAGGGGGGGACTGAAGCTTTCTTT

v_gene: TRBV30
abundance: .
d_gene: .
j_gene: TRBJ1-1
CDR3aa: CAWTRNTEAFF
CDR3nt: TGTGCCTGGACCAGGAACACTGAAGCTTTCTTT

v_gene: TRBV5-1
abundance: .
d_gene: .
j_gene: TRBJ1-3
CDR3aa: CASSSDGSGNTIYF
CDR3nt: TGCGCCAGCAGCTCCGACGGGTCTGGAAACACCATATATTTT

v_gene: TRBV28
abundance: .
d_gene: .
j_gene: TRBJ2-1
CDR3aa: CASGSNLNEQFF
CDR3nt: TGTGCCAGCGGGAGTAATCTGAATGAGCAGTTCTTC

v_gene: TRBV27
abundance: .
d_gene: .
j_gene: TRBJ1-2
CDR3aa: CASGSAGRDYGYTF
CDR3nt: TGTGCCAGCGGATCTGCGGGTCGGGACTATGGCTACACCTTC

v_gene: TRBV11-2
abundance: .
d_gene: TRBD2
j_gene: TRBJ2-2
CDR3aa: CASSTGLVPTTGELFF
CDR3nt: TGTGCCAGCAGCACTGGACTAGTGCCTACAACCGGGGAGCTGTTTTTT

v_gene: TRBV4-1
abundance: once
d_gene: .
j_gene: TRBJ2-7
CDR3aa: CASSQFGLGGKAYEQYF
CDR3nt: TGCGCCAGCAGCCAATTTGGCCTCGGGGGTAAGGCCTACGAGCAGTACTTC

v_gene: TRBV6-6
abundance: .
d_gene: .
j_gene: TRBJ2-3
CDR3aa: CASSISGSTDTQYF
CDR3nt: TGTGCCAGCAGTATTAGCGGCAGCACAGATACGCAGTATTTT

v_gene: TRBV6-1
abundance: once
d_gene: .
j_gene: TRBJ2-7
CDR3aa: CASSARQPYEQYF
CDR3nt: TGTGCCAGCAGTGCCAGACAACCCTACGAGCAGTACTTC

v_gene: TRBV29-1
abundance: once
d_gene: TRBD2
j_gene: TRBJ2-3
CDR3aa: CSVVPLAGEADTQYF
CDR3nt: TGCAGCGTTGTGCCATTAGCGGGAGAAGCAGATACGCAGTATTTT

v_gene: TRBV25-1
abundance: .
d_gene: TRBD2
j_gene: TRBJ2-1
CDR3aa: CASSDSGSYNEQFF
CDR3nt: TGTGCCAGCAGTGATAGCGGGAGCTACAATGAGCAGTTCTTC

v_gene: TRBV6-4
abundance: once
d_gene: TRBD2
j_gene: TRBJ2-1
CDR3aa: CASSDWGLAGGFEQFF
CDR3nt: TGTGCCAGCAGTGACTGGGGACTAGCGGGAGGGTTTGAGCAGTTCTTC

v_gene: TRBV30
abundance: .
d_gene: .
j_gene: TRBJ2-7
CDR3aa: CAWRDTYEQYF
CDR3nt: TGTGCCTGGAGGGACACCTACGAGCAGTACTTC

v_gene: TRBV4-1
abundance: .
d_gene: TRBD1
j_gene: TRBJ1-3
CDR3aa: CASGLDRGSGNTIYF
CDR3nt: TGCGCCAGCGGTCTCGACAGGGGATCAGGAAACACCATATATTTT

v_gene: TRBV4-2
abundance: .
d_gene: .
j_gene: TRBJ2-1
CDR3aa: CASSQEYSAEQFF
CDR3nt: TGTGCCAGCAGCCAAGAATATAGTGCTGAGCAGTTCTTC

v_gene: TRBV29-1
abundance: .
d_gene: .
j_gene: TRBJ1-1
CDR3aa: CSGLDGKNTEAFF
CDR3nt: TGCAGCGGGCTGGACGGGAAGAACACTGAAGCTTTCTTT

v_gene: TRBV10-1
abundance: few
d_gene: TRBD1
j_gene: TRBJ2-1
CDR3aa: CASSETGVAYNEQFF
CDR3nt: TGCGCCAGCAGTGAGACAGGGGTGGCCTACAATGAGCAGTTCTTC

v_gene: TRBV5-6
abundance: .
d_gene: TRBD2
j_gene: TRBJ2-1
CDR3aa: CASSPAWTSYNEQFF
CDR3nt: TGTGCCAGCAGCCCCGCCTGGACTAGCTATAATGAGCAGTTCTTC

v_gene: TRBV27
abundance: .
d_gene: TRBD1
j_gene: TRBJ2-7
CDR3aa: CASRPTSGGATF
CDR3nt: TGTGCCAGCAGGCCTACTTCAGGGGGAGCTACCTTC

v_gene: TRBV28
abundance: .
d_gene: TRBD2
j_gene: TRBJ2-7
CDR3aa: CASNTPGGSTYEQYF
CDR3nt: TGTGCCAGCAACACCCCTGGCGGGAGCACCTACGAGCAGTACTTC

v_gene: TRBV7-9
abundance: .
d_gene: .
j_gene: TRBJ2-7
CDR3aa: CASSSPVGTSYEQYF
CDR3nt: TGTGCCAGCAGCTCCCCTGTGGGCACCTCCTACGAGCAGTACTTC

v_gene: TRBV6-1
abundance: .
d_gene: .
j_gene: TRBJ2-5
CDR3aa: CASSVLMFQETQYF
CDR3nt: TGTGCCAGCAGTGTCCTTATGTTCCAAGAGACCCAGTACTTC

v_gene: TRBV2
abundance: .
d_gene: TRBD1
j_gene: TRBJ2-7
CDR3aa: CASTDRGEYEQYF
CDR3nt: TGTGCCAGCACCGACAGGGGAGAATACGAGCAGTACTTC

v_gene: TRBV28
abundance: .
d_gene: .
j_gene: TRBJ2-1
CDR3aa: CASNPWANNNEQFF
CDR3nt: TGTGCCAGCAACCCGTGGGCCAACAACAATGAGCAGTTCTTC

v_gene: TRBV11-2
abundance: once
d_gene: TRBD2
j_gene: TRBJ2-2
CDR3aa: CASSLDLIGTRGPNTGELFF
CDR3nt: TGTGCCAGCAGCTTAGATCTAATAGGGACTAGGGGCCCGAACACCGGGGAGCTGTTTTTT

v_gene: TRBV10-3
abundance: .
d_gene: TRBD2
j_gene: TRBJ2-1
CDR3aa: CAITGGAGSYNEQFF
CDR3nt: TGTGCCATCACCGGGGGGGCAGGGAGCTACAATGAGCAGTTCTTC

v_gene: TRBV6-5
abundance: once
d_gene: TRBD2
j_gene: TRBJ2-7
CDR3aa: CASNRGLAGGGEQYF
CDR3nt: TGTGCCAGCAATAGGGGACTAGCGGGAGGGGGTGAGCAGTACTTC

v_gene: TRBV2
abundance: .
d_gene: TRBD2
j_gene: TRBJ2-2
CDR3aa: CASSILAGGNTGELFF
CDR3nt: TGTGCCAGCAGTATACTAGCGGGAGGAAACACCGGGGAGCTGTTTTTT

v_gene: TRBV27
abundance: .
d_gene: .
j_gene: TRBJ1-5
CDR3aa: CASSSSSHSNQPQHF
CDR3nt: TGTGCCAGCAGTTCATCTTCACATAGCAATCAGCCCCAGCATTTT

v_gene: TRBV4-1
abundance: .
d_gene: .
j_gene: TRBJ2-3
CDR3aa: CASSQRIGDTQYF
CDR3nt: TGCGCCAGCAGCCAGAGGATAGGAGATACGCAGTATTTT

v_gene: TRBV19
abundance: .
d_gene: .
j_gene: TRBJ1-2
CDR3aa: CATGNQGLGYGYTF
CDR3nt: TGTGCAACCGGAAATCAGGGGTTGGGCTATGGCTACACCTTC

v_gene: TRBV4-3
abundance: once
d_gene: TRBD1
j_gene: TRBJ2-7
CDR3aa: CASSQDLGQGTYEQYF
CDR3nt: TGCGCCAGCAGCCAAGATCTCGGACAGGGAACCTACGAGCAGTACTTC

v_gene: TRBV7-3
abundance: .
d_gene: TRBD1
j_gene: TRBJ1-1
CDR3aa: CASSLRQGFFTEAFF
CDR3nt: TGTGCCAGCAGCTTACGACAGGGGTTTTTCACTGAAGCTTTCTTT

v_gene: TRBV12-5
abundance: once
d_gene: .
j_gene: TRBJ2-3
CDR3aa: CASGLASSTDTQYF
CDR3nt: TGTGCTAGTGGTTTGGCTAGTAGCACAGATACGCAGTATTTT

v_gene: TRBV29-1
abundance: .
d_gene: .
j_gene: TRBJ2-2
CDR3aa: CSGYRVSAGELFF
CDR3nt: TGCAGCGGATACAGGGTGTCAGCCGGGGAGCTGTTTTTT

v_gene: TRBV28
abundance: once
d_gene: TRBD2
j_gene: TRBJ2-7
CDR3aa: CASSRPLAGAQYF
CDR3nt: TGTGCCAGCAGTCGGCCCCTAGCGGGAGCGCAGTACTTC

v_gene: TRBV7-8
abundance: .
d_gene: .
j_gene: TRBJ1-2
CDR3aa: CASSPRFLGARYGYTF
CDR3nt: TGTGCCAGCAGCCCTAGATTCCTAGGGGCCCGCTATGGCTACACCTTC

v_gene: TRBV6-1
abundance: .
d_gene: TRBD2
j_gene: TRBJ2-1
CDR3aa: CASSERSGLAGYNEQFF
CDR3nt: TGTGCCAGCAGTGAAAGGTCGGGACTAGCGGGTTACAATGAGCAGTTCTTC

v_gene: TRBV19
abundance: .
d_gene: .
j_gene: TRBJ1-2
CDR3aa: CASSFTPPGFYGYTF
CDR3nt: TGTGCCAGTAGTTTTACCCCTCCAGGGTTCTATGGCTACACCTTC

v_gene: TRBV5-1
abundance: once
d_gene: TRBD2
j_gene: TRBJ2-7
CDR3aa: CASSYLAGGAYEQYF
CDR3nt: TGCGCCAGCAGCTACCTAGCGGGAGGGGCCTACGAGCAGTACTTC

v_gene: TRBV30
abundance: once
d_gene: TRBD2
j_gene: TRBJ2-1
CDR3aa: CAWSGLAGAMNEQFF
CDR3nt: TGTGCCTGGAGTGGACTAGCGGGAGCTATGAATGAGCAGTTCTTC

v_gene: TRBV19
abundance: .
d_gene: .
j_gene: TRBJ1-5
CDR3aa: CASSIVYGRGKVEPQHF
CDR3nt: TGTGCCAGTAGTATAGTCTACGGCAGGGGAAAAGTAGAGCCCCAGCATTTT

v_gene: TRBV5-5
abundance: once
d_gene: TRBD2
j_gene: TRBJ2-1
CDR3aa: CASSPGSSGTYNEQFF
CDR3nt: TGTGCCAGCAGCCCCGGGTCTAGCGGGACCTACAATGAGCAGTTCTTC

v_gene: TRBV4-2
abundance: .
d_gene: TRBD2
j_gene: TRBJ2-2
CDR3aa: CASTLSGSKTGELFF
CDR3nt: TGTGCCAGCACTCTAAGCGGGAGCAAAACCGGGGAGCTGTTTTTT

v_gene: TRBV5-5
abundance: .
d_gene: .
j_gene: TRBJ1-5
CDR3aa: CASSLVLGGNQPQHF
CDR3nt: TGTGCCAGCAGCTTGGTTCTGGGGGGGAATCAGCCCCAGCATTTT

v_gene: TRBV7-9
abundance: once
d_gene: TRBD2
j_gene: TRBJ2-5
CDR3aa: CASEAGGETQYF
CDR3nt: TGTGCCAGCGAGGCGGGAGGGGAGACCCAGTACTTC

v_gene: TRBV28
abundance: .
d_gene: TRBD1
j_gene: TRBJ2-7
CDR3aa: CASSLQGAVEQYF
CDR3nt: TGTGCCAGCAGTTTACAGGGGGCGGTCGAGCAGTACTTC

v_gene: TRBV19
abundance: few
d_gene: .
j_gene: TRBJ1-5
CDR3aa: CASSIRDYNQPQHF
CDR3nt: TGTGCCAGTAGTATCAGGGACTATAATCAGCCCCAGCATTTT

v_gene: TRBV28
abundance: .
d_gene: TRBD2
j_gene: TRBJ2-7
CDR3aa: CAGKSAGDSYEQYF
CDR3nt: TGTGCCGGAAAGTCGGCGGGAGATTCCTACGAGCAGTACTTC

v_gene: TRBV10-2
abundance: .
d_gene: TRBD2
j_gene: TRBJ2-1
CDR3aa: CASSDSGLAGGYNEQFF
CDR3nt: TGCGCCAGCAGTGACTCTGGACTAGCGGGAGGGTACAATGAGCAGTTCTTC

v_gene: TRBV19
abundance: once
d_gene: .
j_gene: TRBJ2-5
CDR3aa: CASSIAAVQETQYF
CDR3nt: TGTGCCAGTAGTATAGCAGCGGTCCAAGAGACCCAGTACTTC